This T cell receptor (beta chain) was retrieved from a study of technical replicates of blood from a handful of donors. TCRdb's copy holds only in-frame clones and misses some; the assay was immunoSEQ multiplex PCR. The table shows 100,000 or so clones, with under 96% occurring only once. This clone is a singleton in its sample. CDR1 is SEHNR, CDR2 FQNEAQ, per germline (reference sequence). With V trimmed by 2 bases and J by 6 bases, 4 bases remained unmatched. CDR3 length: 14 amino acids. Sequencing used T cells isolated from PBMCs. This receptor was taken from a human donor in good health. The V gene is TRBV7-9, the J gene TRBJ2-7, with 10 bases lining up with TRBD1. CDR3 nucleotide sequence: TGTGCCAGCAGCTTACGGGACAGGGGTGGCGAGCAGTACTTC. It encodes CASSLRDRGGEQYF.